These 2 T cell receptor beta chains share one sample of origin, sequenced in a study of blood T cell repertoires in COVID-19. Only in-frame clones appear in the TCRdb table, and some are missing; sequencing was by immunoSEQ multiplex PCR. The sample has 50,000 to 60,000 clones, roughly 90% seen once. Sample: peripheral blood. The source of these receptors is a man between 60 and 75 years old with active COVID-19.

The chain combines TRBV11-2 with TRBJ2-7; 9 bases are a match to TRBD2. The CDR3 extends over 17 amino acids. In germline, CDR1 is SGHAT, CDR2 FQNNGV. Trimming cost V 1 base and J 7 bases; bases outside gene matches: 14. The CDR3 bases are TGTGCCAGCAGCTTAGGGTTTCGGGCTAGCGGGGAGTTAGAGCAGTACTTC. This translates into CASSLGFRASGELEQYF.

The table lists this clone with a few counts. J is TRBJ2-7 and V is TRBV2; TRBD2 aligns across 11 bases. V was pared by 5 bases and J by 3 bases, with 15 bases of the junction left unmatched. There are 18 residues in the CDR3. CDR1 and CDR2 from the germline V gene are SNHLY and FYNNEI. The chain's CDR3 is CASSPIGDIAGGDYEQYF. In DNA form, the CDR3 reads TGTGCCAGCAGTCCTATCGGGGATATAGCGGGAGGGGACTACGAGCAGTACTTC.